The 5 T cell receptor beta chains listed next were all sequenced from one sample in a study of cytomegalovirus exposure and HLA in healthy donors. The PCR used 60 Vbeta and 13 Jbeta primers. This table comes from immunoSEQ multiplex PCR, and its TCRdb copy is limited to in-frame clones, with some not included. The repertoire holds about 80,000 clones, about 80% seen once, with roughly 25% in the top ten. The sequencing sample was made of PBMCs. Every receptor here comes from a woman aged 45-65 years in good health and CMV-seropositive.

The rearrangement uses TRBV27 and TRBJ2-1; possibly TRBD2 for D (5 bases). The germline V gene has CDR1 MNHEY and CDR2 SMNVEV (reference sequence). The V gene lost 5 bases and the J gene lost 10 bases, with 18 bases spanning the gap. This CDR3 is 14 amino acids long. DNA for the CDR3: TGTGCCAGCAGTCCCGCCCCGGGAAGCCAGGAGCAGTTCTTC. Encoded protein: CASSPAPGSQEQFF.

The chain is built from TRBV18 and TRBJ2-3; D is perhaps TRBD2 (5 bases). The CDR3 runs to 14 residues. The ends were cut back, 3 bases at V and 1 base at J, with 8 bases in the middle. Looked up from germline, CDR1 is KGHSH and CDR2 is LQKENI. This chain's CDR3 is CASSPVGGTDTQYF. The CDR3 nucleotides are TGTGCCAGCTCACCGGTCGGGGGCACAGATACGCAGTATTTT.

V usage is TRBV5-8 and J usage is TRBJ1-6; no reliable D call. The V gene lost 9 bases and the J gene lost 7 bases, with 20 bases spanning the gap. The CDR3 is 15 amino acids. Germline loops: CDR1 SGHTS, CDR2 YDEGEE. The CDR3 DNA reads as TGTGCCAACTCTGGAGGGTCCGCAATCAATTCACCCCTCCACTTT. This gives the protein CANSGGSAINSPLHF.

CDR3 coding DNA: TGTGCCAGCAGCTGGGCGGGGAGGGGGGTGTCTGGGGCCAACGTCCTGACTTTC. Translation: CASSWAGRGVSGANVLTF. The chain recombines TRBV5-4 with TRBJ2-6; tentative D call: TRBD2 (7 bases). The CDR3 runs to 18 residues. Trimming shortened V by 3 bases and J by 1 base, and 17 bases separated the two germline ends. CDR1 SGHNT and CDR2 YYREEE come from the germline V gene (reference sequence).

This clone was found once. This chain connects TRBV10-3 to TRBJ2-5; 10 nucleotides agree with TRBD2. The V gene end was trimmed by 6 bases and the J gene end by 7 bases; junction bases not matched to a gene: 14. Germline V gene lookup returns CDR1 ENHRY and CDR2 SYGVKD. This CDR3 has 16 amino acids. The CDR3 protein is CAISGTIAGGGVTQYF. The CDR3 DNA reads as TGTGCCATCAGCGGAACTATAGCGGGGGGAGGGGTGACCCAGTACTTC.